This T cell receptor (beta chain) is from a study of T-cell memory formation after mild COVID-19. In the study overall: Largely, the TCR clusters proved donor specific.

TCRdb ran MiXCR on the 5' RACE reads and lists one entry per CDR3 protein. The table includes 250,000 to 350,000 distinct CDR3 sequences, around 16% detected once. Germline CDR1 is SGHVS and CDR2 is FNYEAQ. V shed 3 bases and J 4 bases; nucleotides not matched to a gene: 9. The length of the CDR3 is 15 residues. Material for sequencing was PBMCs or a T cell subset sorted from them (not recorded which). This chain connects TRBV7-6 to TRBJ2-7; 7 bases align to TRBD1. The sequence came from a young man who had mild COVID-19 (a few samples of this study predate the infection). Cell type and time point are not known. The chain's CDR3 is CASSLPAGGTYEQYF. Here the CDR3 DNA reads TGTGCCAGCAGCTTGCCGGCAGGGGGAACGTACGAGCAGTACTTC.